Here is one T cell receptor beta chain with its context. Its antigen is not known. The junction departs from the called germline gene at one end, perhaps through a read error. The template was RNA from unsorted bulk tissue. More than 3 cm separated this lung sample from the edge of the tumor. The CDR3 loop spans 17 amino acids. Germline loops: CDR1 KGHDR, CDR2 SFDVKD. The library came from three nested PCR rounds adapted from ARM-PCR protocols. TCRdb ran MiXCR on the multiplex PCR reads and lists one entry per CDR3 protein. This sample has 85,000 or so distinct CDR3 sequences; under 80% occur once, and the top ten carry around a fifth. This sample is part of a study of tumor and adjacent non-tumor tissue in lung cancer. Whole-study results and caveats: Top 100 clones took a larger repertoire share in normal lung.

The chain employs TRBV24-1 and TRBJ2-1; D gene unclear. Sequenced material: distant non-tumor lung tissue. This clonotype was obtained from a woman aged 45-65 years with non-small cell lung cancer. CDR3 protein: CATSDSVFRSSYNEQSF. The DNA of the CDR3 is TGTGCCACCAGTGATTCGGTATTCCGAAGCTCCTACAATGAGCAGTCCTTC.